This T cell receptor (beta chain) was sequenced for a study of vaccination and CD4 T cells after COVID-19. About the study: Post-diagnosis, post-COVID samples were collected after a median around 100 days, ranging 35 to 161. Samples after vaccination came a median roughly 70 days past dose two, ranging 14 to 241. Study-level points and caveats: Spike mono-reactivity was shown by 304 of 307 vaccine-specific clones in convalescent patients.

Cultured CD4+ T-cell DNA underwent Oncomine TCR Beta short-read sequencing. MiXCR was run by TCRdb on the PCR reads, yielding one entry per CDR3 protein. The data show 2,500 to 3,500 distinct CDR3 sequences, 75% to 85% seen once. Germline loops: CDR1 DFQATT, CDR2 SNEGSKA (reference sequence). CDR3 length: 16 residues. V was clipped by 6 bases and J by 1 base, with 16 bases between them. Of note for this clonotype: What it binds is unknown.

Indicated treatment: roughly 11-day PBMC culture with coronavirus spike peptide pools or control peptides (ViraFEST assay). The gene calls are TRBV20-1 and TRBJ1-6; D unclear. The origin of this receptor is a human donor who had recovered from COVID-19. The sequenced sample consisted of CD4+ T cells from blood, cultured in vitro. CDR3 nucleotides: TGCAGTGCCCCCATGCCAGGATCTTCCTATAATTCACCCCTCCACTTT. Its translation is CSAPMPGSSYNSPLHF.